The present T cell receptor (beta chain) was sequenced within a study of T cell clones after liver transplantation. About this clone: Its specificity is unknown.

Alloreactive TCRbeta sequences came from sequencing proliferating CFSE-low cells in the MLR. Sequencing was performed with immunoSEQ multiplex PCR; in TCRdb, only in-frame clones are kept and a portion is missing. Of around 4,800 clones detected, roughly a quarter appear once; the ten largest clones hold 13% to 15%. Trimming removed 9 bases at V and 1 base at J, with 9 bases between. The CDR3 contains 12 residues. Germline V gene lookup returns CDR1 ENHRY and CDR2 SYGVKD. The rearrangement joins TRBV10-3 to TRBJ2-5; a possible D gene is TRBD2 (5 bases). The source is a human patient who received a liver transplant. Some T cells may be supplied by the graft donor. Input material: CD4+ T cells from cultured PBMCs. The CDR3 nucleotides read TGTGCCATTTCGGGAAGCCAAGAGACCCAGTACTTC. Encoded protein: CAISGSQETQYF.